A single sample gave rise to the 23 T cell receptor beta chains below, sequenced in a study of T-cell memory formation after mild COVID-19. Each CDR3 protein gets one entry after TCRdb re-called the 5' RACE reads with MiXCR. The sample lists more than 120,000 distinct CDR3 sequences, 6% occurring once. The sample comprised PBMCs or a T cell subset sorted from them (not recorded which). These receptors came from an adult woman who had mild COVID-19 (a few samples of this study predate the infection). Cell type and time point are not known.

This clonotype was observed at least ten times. The chain's CDR3 is CASSLERTGNTIYF. CDR3 in DNA: TGTGCCAGCAGCTTAGAGCGAACTGGAAACACCATATATTTT. The V call is TRBV7-8, the J call TRBJ1-3; D is uncertain. The germline V gene encodes CDR1 SGHVS and CDR2 FQNEAQ. CDR3 length equals 14 residues. Trimming pared 1 base from V and 2 bases from J, leaving 6 bases between.

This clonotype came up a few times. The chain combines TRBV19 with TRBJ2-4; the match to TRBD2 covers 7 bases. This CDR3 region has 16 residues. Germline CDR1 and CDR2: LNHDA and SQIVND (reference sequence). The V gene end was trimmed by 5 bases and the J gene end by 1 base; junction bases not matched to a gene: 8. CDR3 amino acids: CASSGEAGLAKNIQYF. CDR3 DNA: TGTGCCAGTAGTGGGGAAGCGGGACTGGCCAAAAACATTCAGTACTTC.

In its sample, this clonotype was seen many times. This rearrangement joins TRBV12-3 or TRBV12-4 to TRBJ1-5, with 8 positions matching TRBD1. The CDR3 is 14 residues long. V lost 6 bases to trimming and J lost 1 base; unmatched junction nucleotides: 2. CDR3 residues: CASSRQGSNQPQHF. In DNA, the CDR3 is TGTGCCAGCAGCCGACAGGGGAGCAATCAGCCCCAGCATTTT.

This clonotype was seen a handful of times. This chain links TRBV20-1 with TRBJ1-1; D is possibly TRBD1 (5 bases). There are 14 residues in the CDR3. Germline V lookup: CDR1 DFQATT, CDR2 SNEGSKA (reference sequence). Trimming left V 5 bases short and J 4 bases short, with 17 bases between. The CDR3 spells CSAATGTSGTEAFF. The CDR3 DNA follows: TGCAGTGCTGCAACCGGGACTTCAGGCACTGAAGCTTTCTTT.

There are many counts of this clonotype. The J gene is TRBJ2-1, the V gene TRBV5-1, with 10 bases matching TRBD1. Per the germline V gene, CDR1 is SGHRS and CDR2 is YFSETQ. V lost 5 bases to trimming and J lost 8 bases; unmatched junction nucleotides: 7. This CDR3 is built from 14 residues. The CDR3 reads CASRAGTGVDEQFF. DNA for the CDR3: TGCGCCAGCAGAGCCGGGACAGGGGTGGATGAGCAGTTCTTC. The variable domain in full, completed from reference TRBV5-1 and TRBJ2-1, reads KAGVTQTPRYLIKTRGQQVTLSCSPISGHRSVSWYQQTPGQGLQFLFEYFSETQRNKGNFPGRFSGRQFSNSRSEMNVSTLELGDSALYLCASRAGTGVDEQFFGPGTRLTVL.

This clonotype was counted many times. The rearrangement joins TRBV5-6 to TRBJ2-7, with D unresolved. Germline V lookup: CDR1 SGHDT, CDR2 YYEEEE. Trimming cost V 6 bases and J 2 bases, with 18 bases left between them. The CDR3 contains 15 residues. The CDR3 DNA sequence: TGTGCCAGCAAGTTCACCGGGCAGCCTCCCTACGAGCAGTACTTC. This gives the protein CASKFTGQPPYEQYF.

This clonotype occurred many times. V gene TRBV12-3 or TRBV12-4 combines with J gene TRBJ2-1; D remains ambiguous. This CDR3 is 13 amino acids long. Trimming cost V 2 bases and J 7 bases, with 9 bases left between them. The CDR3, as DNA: TGTGCCAGCAGTTTAAGTACGGAGAATGAGCAGTTCTTC. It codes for CASSLSTENEQFF.

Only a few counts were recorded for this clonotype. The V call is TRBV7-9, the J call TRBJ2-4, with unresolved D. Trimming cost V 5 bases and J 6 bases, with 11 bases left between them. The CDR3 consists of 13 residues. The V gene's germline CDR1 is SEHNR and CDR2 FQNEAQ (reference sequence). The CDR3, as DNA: TGTGCCAGCAGCCCCCGGACGTTAAACATTCAGTACTTC. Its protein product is CASSPRTLNIQYF.

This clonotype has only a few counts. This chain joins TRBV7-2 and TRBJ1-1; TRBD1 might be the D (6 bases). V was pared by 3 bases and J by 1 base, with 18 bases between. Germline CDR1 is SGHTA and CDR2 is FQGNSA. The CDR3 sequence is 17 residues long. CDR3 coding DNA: TGTGCCAGCAGCTTGGGGGTCGGGGGCGTGGGGAACACTGAAGCTTTCTTT. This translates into CASSLGVGGVGNTEAFF.

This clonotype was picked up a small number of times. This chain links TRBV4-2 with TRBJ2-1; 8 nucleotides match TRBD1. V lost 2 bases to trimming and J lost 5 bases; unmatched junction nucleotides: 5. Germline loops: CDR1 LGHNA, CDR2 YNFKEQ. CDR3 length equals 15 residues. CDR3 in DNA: TGTGCCAGCAGCCAATCCGGGACAGGTGACAATGAGCAGTTCTTC. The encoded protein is CASSQSGTGDNEQFF.

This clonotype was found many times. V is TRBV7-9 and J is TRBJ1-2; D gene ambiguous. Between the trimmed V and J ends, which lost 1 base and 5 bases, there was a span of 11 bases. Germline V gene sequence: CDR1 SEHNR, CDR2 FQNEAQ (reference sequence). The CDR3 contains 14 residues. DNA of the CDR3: TGTGCCAGCAGCTTAGGTTCCAGGAAATATGGCTACACCTTC. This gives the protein CASSLGSRKYGYTF. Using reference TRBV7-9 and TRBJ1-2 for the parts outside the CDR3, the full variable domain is DTGVSQNPRHKITKRGQNVTFRCDPISEHNRLYWYRQTLGQGPEFLTYFQNEAQLEKSRLLSDRFSAERPKGSFSTLEIQRTEQGDSAMYLCASSLGSRKYGYTFGSGTRLTVV.

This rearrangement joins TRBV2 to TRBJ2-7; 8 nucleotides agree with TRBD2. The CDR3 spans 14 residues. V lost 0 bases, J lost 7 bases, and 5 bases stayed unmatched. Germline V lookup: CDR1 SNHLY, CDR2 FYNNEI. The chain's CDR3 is CASSEAGTRGEQYF. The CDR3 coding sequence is TGTGCCAGCAGTGAAGCTGGGACTAGAGGGGAGCAGTACTTC.

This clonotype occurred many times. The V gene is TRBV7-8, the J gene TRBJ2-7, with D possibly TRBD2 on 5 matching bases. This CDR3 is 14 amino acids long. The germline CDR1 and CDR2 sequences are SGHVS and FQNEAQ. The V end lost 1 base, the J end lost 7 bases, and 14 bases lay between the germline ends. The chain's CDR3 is CASSLGVEGGEQYF. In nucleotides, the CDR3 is TGTGCCAGCAGCTTAGGTGTCGAGGGTGGAGAGCAGTACTTC.

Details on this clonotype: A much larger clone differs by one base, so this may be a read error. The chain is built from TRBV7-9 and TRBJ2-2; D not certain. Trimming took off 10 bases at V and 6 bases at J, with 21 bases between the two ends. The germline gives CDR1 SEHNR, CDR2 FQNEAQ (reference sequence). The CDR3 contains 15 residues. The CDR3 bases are TGTGCCATCACTTCATCCTCAGGAATTGCCGGGGAGCTGTTTTTT. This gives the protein CAITSSSGIAGELFF. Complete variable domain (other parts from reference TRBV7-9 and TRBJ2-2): DTGVSQNPRHKITKRGQNVTFRCDPISEHNRLYWYRQTLGQGPEFLTYFQNEAQLEKSRLLSDRFSAERPKGSFSTLEIQRTEQGDSAMYLCAITSSSGIAGELFFGEGSRLTVL.

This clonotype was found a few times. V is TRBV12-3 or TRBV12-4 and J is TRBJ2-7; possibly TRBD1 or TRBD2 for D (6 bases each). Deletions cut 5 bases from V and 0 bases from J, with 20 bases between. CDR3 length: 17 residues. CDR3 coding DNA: TGTGCCAGCAGTCCATCCATAGGGGGACTTTACTCCTACGAGCAGTACTTC. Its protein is CASSPSIGGLYSYEQYF.

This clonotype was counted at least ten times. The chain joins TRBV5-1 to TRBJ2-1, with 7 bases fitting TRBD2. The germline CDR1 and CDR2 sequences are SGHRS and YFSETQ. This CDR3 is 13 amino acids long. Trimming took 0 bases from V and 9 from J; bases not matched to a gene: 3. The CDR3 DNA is TGCGCCAGCAGCTTGGTCCAGCGGGGTGAGCAGTTCTTC. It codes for CASSLVQRGEQFF. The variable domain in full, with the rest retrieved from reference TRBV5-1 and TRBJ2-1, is KAGVTQTPRYLIKTRGQQVTLSCSPISGHRSVSWYQQTPGQGLQFLFEYFSETQRNKGNFPGRFSGRQFSNSRSEMNVSTLELGDSALYLCASSLVQRGEQFFGPGTRLTVL.

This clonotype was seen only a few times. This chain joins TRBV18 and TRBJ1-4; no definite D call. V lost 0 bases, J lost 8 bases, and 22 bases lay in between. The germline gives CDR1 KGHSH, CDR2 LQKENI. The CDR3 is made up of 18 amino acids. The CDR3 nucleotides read TGTGCCAGCTCACCACCGAACGTCGCGGCAGTCGGTTACGAAAAACTGTTTTTT. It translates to CASSPPNVAAVGYEKLFF.

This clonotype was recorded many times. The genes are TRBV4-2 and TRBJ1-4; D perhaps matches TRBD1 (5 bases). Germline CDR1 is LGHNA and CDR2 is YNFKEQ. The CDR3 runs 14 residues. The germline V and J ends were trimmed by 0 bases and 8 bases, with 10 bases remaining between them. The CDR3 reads CASSQDTGGEKLFF. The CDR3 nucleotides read TGTGCCAGCAGCCAAGATACCGGGGGGGAAAAACTGTTTTTT.

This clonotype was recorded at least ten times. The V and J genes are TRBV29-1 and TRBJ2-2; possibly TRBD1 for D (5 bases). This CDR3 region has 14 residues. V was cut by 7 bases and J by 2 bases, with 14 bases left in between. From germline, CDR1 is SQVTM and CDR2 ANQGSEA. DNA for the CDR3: TGCAGCGCCAAGGGGCACCTAAACACCGGGGAGCTGTTTTTT. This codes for CSAKGHLNTGELFF.

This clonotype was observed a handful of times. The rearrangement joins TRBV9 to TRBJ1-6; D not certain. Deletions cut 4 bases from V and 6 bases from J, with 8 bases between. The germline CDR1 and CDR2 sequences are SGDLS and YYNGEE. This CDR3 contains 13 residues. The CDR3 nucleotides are TGTGCCAGCAGCCCGACTAGTAATTCACCCCTCCACTTT. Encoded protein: CASSPTSNSPLHF.

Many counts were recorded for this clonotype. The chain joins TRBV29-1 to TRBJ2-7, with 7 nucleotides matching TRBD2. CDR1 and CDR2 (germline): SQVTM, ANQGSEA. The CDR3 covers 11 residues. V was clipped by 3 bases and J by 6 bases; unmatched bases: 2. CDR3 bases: TGCAGCGTTGAGGGAGGGCCCGAGCAGTACTTC. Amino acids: CSVEGGPEQYF.

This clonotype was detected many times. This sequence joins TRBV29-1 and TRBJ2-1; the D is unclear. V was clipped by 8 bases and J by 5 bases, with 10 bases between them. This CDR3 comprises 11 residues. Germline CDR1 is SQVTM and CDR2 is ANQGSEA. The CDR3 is CSLSRDNEQFF. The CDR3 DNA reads TGCAGCCTCAGTCGGGACAATGAGCAGTTCTTC.

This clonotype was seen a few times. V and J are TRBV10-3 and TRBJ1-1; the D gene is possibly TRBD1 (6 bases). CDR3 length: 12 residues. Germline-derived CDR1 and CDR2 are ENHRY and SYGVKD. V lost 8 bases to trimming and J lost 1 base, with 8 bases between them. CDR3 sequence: CAIGGANTEAFF. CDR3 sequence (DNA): TGTGCCATCGGGGGGGCGAACACTGAAGCTTTCTTT.